The T cell receptor (beta chain) described here comes from a study of T cells in Graves' hyperthyroidism and ophthalmopathy. There are 14 residues in the CDR3. Trimming took off 2 bases at V and 3 bases at J, with 10 bases between the two ends. This clonotype was recorded once. As yet, its antigen is unknown. Findings of the study overall: It was a median roughly 6.5 months before onset that the model predicted ophthalmopathy.

The TCR beta CDR3 regions underwent amplification using RNA transcripts as the source. The TCR CDR3 first-round RT-PCR relied on the HTBI primer set. TCRdb used MiXCR to reprocess the multiplex PCR reads, holding one entry per CDR3 protein. Found here are under 350,000 distinct CDR3 sequences, around 20% of them singletons; the top ten hold over 40%. Uncontrolled infection, other autoimmune disease, pregnancy or lactation disqualified patients from enrolment. It was around 10 ml of fresh peripheral blood that supplied the PBMCs. The chain couples TRBV12-3 or TRBV12-4 to TRBJ1-2; D call uncertain. This receptor was identified in a woman in her 50s with Graves' hyperthyroidism. Input material: blood. The CDR3 coding sequence is TGTGCCAGCAGTTTAAGGTCCAGTGACTATGGCTACACCTTC. Its translation is CASSLRSSDYGYTF.